Included here is one TCR beta chain sequence, with context. Its cognate antigen is unknown. The germline CDR1 and CDR2 sequences are SGHVT and SQSDAQ. The CDR3 is 15 residues long. The germline V and J ends were trimmed by 3 bases and 2 bases, with 12 bases remaining between them. This specimen comes from a study of T cell repertoires in cytomegalovirus infection. Looking at the study overall: HLA-C-restricted CMV epitopes, recently identified, and well-studied HLA-B-restricted ones were used by the study.

A single record per CDR3 protein comes from TCRdb applying MiXCR to the reads. The sample shows tens of thousands of distinct CDR3 sequences, roughly 39% of them seen only once. The chain joins TRBV7-4 to TRBJ2-3; D is ambiguous. This specimen was CD8+ T cells from cultured PBMCs, taken from culture after CMV antigen stimulation. This sequence was found in a human donor in good health (CMV status not recorded). Some clones in this sample may be carry-over from other donors' samples. CDR3 sequence reads: CASSLGWQVTDTQYF. For the CDR3, the DNA is TGTGCCAGCAGCTTGGGCTGGCAGGTCACAGATACGCAGTATTTT.